This TCR beta chain was profiled in a study of blood T cell repertoires in COVID-19. Study overall: The analysed material was cDNA or gDNA that came from T cells, B-cell-depleted T cells, or PBMCs.

Original handling: Cell counts per sample came from amplifying reference gene primers. The protocol was immunoSEQ multiplex PCR, while the TCRdb copy is restricted to in-frame clones and leaves out a portion. V, J and clone size are taken as reported in that table, and D and trimming were inferred from the DNA itself. The top ten clones hold almost 30% of a sample with around 120,000 clones, more than 75% of them seen once. V was trimmed by 0 bases and J by 2 bases, leaving 2 bases between them. The CDR3 covers 13 residues. The germline CDR1 and CDR2 sequences are MNHNS and SASEGT. The sequence was obtained from a woman between 65 and 79 years old with acute or convalescent COVID-19. V and J are TRBV6-1 and TRBJ1-3, with unresolved D. Sequencing was done on a sample of peripheral blood. The CDR3 sequence: CASSEAAGNTIYF. The CDR3 DNA reads TGTGCCAGCAGTGAAGCCGCTGGAAACACCATATATTTT.